The text below deals with one TCR beta chain. These data come from a study of blood T cell repertoires in COVID-19. Study information: Samples of COVID-19 (acute and convalescent) were obtained from the United States, Italy and Spain. From T cells, B-cell-depleted T cells, or PBMCs came the material, which was cDNA or gDNA.

The CDR3 is 14 residues long. Germline V lookup: CDR1 MNHEY, CDR2 SVGEGT. Trimming took 2 bases from V and 5 from J, leaving 12 bases between them. Under the authors' procedure: The assay estimated nucleated cells by amplifying reference gene primers. Generated by immunoSEQ multiplex PCR, the TCRdb table keeps only in-frame clones and is missing some. Clonal size and the V and J genes are those of that table, whereas D and trimming came from the DNA. This sample carries under 250,000 clones, about 82% of them seen once, and the ten largest clones take about 2.4%. It was during active infection that Seattle patients were enrolled and then longitudinally followed.

The sequenced material came from peripheral blood. The chain uses TRBV6-2 or TRBV6-3 and TRBJ1-1, with a tentative D call TRBD1 (5 bases). The sequence derives from a woman in her 70s with COVID-19, enrolled during active disease. The CDR3 coding sequence is TGTGCCAGCAGTTACAACAGGCTGGCAACTGAAGCTTTCTTT. Translated: CASSYNRLATEAFF.